The rows below give T cell receptor beta chains drawn from one sample of a study of control samples from healthy donors and cancer patients. Repertoires were generated with immunoSEQ multiplex PCR, while TCRdb's copy carries only in-frame clones and drops some. The sample consists of more than 150,000 clones, about 94% of them appearing once. The material sequenced was blood. Receptor source: a man aged 45-65 years in good health. The CDR3 runs from the conserved cysteine through the conserved F or W. A D gene is named only where the DNA matches it firmly. Clone size is given for some rows only: seen once, a few or many times, or a class if the clone is expanded.

>TRBV18|TRBJ1-1|-|-
TGTGCCAGCTCACCCACGACTGAAGCTTTCTTT
CASSPTTEAFF
>TRBV30|TRBJ1-1|-|-
TGTGCCTGGAGTCCCCAGGGAGGTTGGAACACTGAAGCTTTCTTT
CAWSPQGGWNTEAFF
>TRBV7-9|TRBJ2-3|-|-
TGTGCCAGCAGCTTAAGAACAGGGTCCCCCCGGACAGATACGCAGTATTTT
CASSLRTGSPRTDTQYF
>TRBV28|TRBJ1-1|-|once
TGTGCCAGCAGTTTATCTGCCAGGGAAGAGTACACTGAAGCTTTCTTT
CASSLSAREEYTEAFF
>TRBV28|TRBJ1-1|-|once
TGTGCCAGCAGTCGTACGGGAAGTACCCACTATGAAGCTTTCTTT
CASSRTGSTHYEAFF
>TRBV10-1|TRBJ2-5|TRBD1|-
TGCGCCAGCAGTGGCCCCGGACAGGGCCACGAGACCCAGTACTTC
CASSGPGQGHETQYF
>TRBV28|TRBJ2-5|TRBD2|-
TGTGCCAGCAGTTTGGGAGCTAGCGGGAGCCAAGAGACCCAGTACTTC
CASSLGASGSQETQYF
>TRBV14|TRBJ1-3|-|-
TGTGCCAGCAGCCAAGACCTCGTGGCTCTTGGAAACACCATATATTTT
CASSQDLVALGNTIYF
>TRBV27|TRBJ1-6|TRBD1|-
TGTGCCAGCAGTTTAAGGGACAGTAATTCACCCCTCCACTTT
CASSLRDSNSPLHF
>TRBV10-3|TRBJ2-6|-|-
TGTGCCATCAGTGATAGGGGAAAGTCTGGGGCCAACGTCCTGACTTTC
CAISDRGKSGANVLTF
>TRBV7-2|TRBJ1-3|-|-
TGTGCCAGCAGCTCCTCGAAAGGCTCTGGAAACACCATATATTTT
CASSSSKGSGNTIYF
>TRBV6-5|TRBJ1-5|-|-
TGTGCCAGCAGCTTGACCCGGGGTAATCAGCCCCAGCATTTT
CASSLTRGNQPQHF
>TRBV18|TRBJ1-1|-|-
TGTGCCAGCTCACCAACGGCACAGCTGAACACTGAAGCTTTCTTT
CASSPTAQLNTEAFF
>TRBV2|TRBJ2-2|-|few
TGTGCCAGCAGTGTTATGCGAGTGAACACCGGGGAGCTGTTTTTT
CASSVMRVNTGELFF
>TRBV9|TRBJ2-2|TRBD1|-
TGTGCCAGCAGCGGGATTTCCGGGACAGGGAGCACCGGGGAGCTGTTTTTT
CASSGISGTGSTGELFF
>TRBV27|TRBJ2-7|-|-
TGTGCCAGCAGGGGGCCGGCTCACTACGAGCAGTACTTC
CASRGPAHYEQYF
>TRBV7-9|TRBJ2-2|-|-
TGTGCCAGCAGCTTGGACCTGAACACCGGGGAGCTGTTTTTT
CASSLDLNTGELFF
>TRBV5-1|TRBJ2-1|TRBD2|-
TGCGCCAGCGGGACTAATCCCCACAATGAGCAGTTCTTC
CASGTNPHNEQFF
>TRBV6-4|TRBJ1-6|-|-
TGTGCCAGCAGTCCCCGGGACAATAATTCACCCCTCCACTTT
CASSPRDNNSPLHF
>TRBV28|TRBJ1-3|-|-
TGTGCCAGCAAGGACTCCCTAACTGGAAACACCATATATTTT
CASKDSLTGNTIYF
>TRBV19|TRBJ2-1|TRBD1|-
TGTGCCAGTAGCCGACAGGGATACAATGAGCAGTTCTTC
CASSRQGYNEQFF
>TRBV6-2/TRBV6-3|TRBJ1-1|-|-
TGTGCCAGCAGTTACCGGGGGTCGGGTACTGAAGCTTTCTTT
CASSYRGSGTEAFF
>TRBV11-2|TRBJ2-1|TRBD1|-
TGTGCCAGCAGCCGGACAGGGAACAATGAGCAGTTCTTC
CASSRTGNNEQFF
>TRBV10-3|TRBJ1-1|-|-
TGTGCCATCAGTGAGACGGATGGCGGCACTGAAGCTTTCTTT
CAISETDGGTEAFF
>TRBV10-3|TRBJ1-5|TRBD1|-
TGTGCCATCAGTGATTTACAGGGGGATCAGCCCCAGCATTTT
CAISDLQGDQPQHF
>TRBV28|TRBJ2-7|TRBD2|-
TGTGCCAGCAGTGTCGGACTAGGCTACGAGCAGTACTTC
CASSVGLGYEQYF
>TRBV24-1|TRBJ2-3|TRBD2|once
TGTGCCACCAGTGATTTGGGCGGGAGGGCCACAGATACGCAGTATTTT
CATSDLGGRATDTQYF
>TRBV29-1|TRBJ2-7|TRBD2|-
TGCAGCGAGTTGAGGGGAGGGTCAGAGTTCGAGCAGTACTTC
CSELRGGSEFEQYF
>TRBV11-2|TRBJ2-1|-|-
TGTGCCAGCAGCTTAGGGGCGATTGGGGAGCAGTTCTTC
CASSLGAIGEQFF
>TRBV18|TRBJ2-1|-|-
TGTGCCAGCTCACCGATGACGCCAGGGGCGGGAAATGAGCAGTTCTTC
CASSPMTPGAGNEQFF
>TRBV10-2|TRBJ2-7|TRBD1|-
TGCGCCAGCAGCGAGGACAGGAACGCCTACGAGCAGTACTTC
CASSEDRNAYEQYF
>TRBV10-3|TRBJ2-1|TRBD2|-
TGTGCCATCACCAAAAGGAGCGGGAGGCCTGAGGATGAGCAGTTCTTC
CAITKRSGRPEDEQFF
>TRBV7-3|TRBJ2-5|-|-
TGTGCCAGCAGCTTACGGCGGGAAGAGACCCAGTACTTC
CASSLRREETQYF
>TRBV7-6|TRBJ2-7|TRBD1|-
TGTGCCAGCAGCCCGGGACAGGGAGGGACCTACGAGCAGTACTTC
CASSPGQGGTYEQYF
>TRBV24-1|TRBJ2-2|-|-
TGTGCCACCAGTGACCCGCCCGGGACACCAAACACCGGGGAGCTGTTTTTT
CATSDPPGTPNTGELFF
>TRBV6-5|TRBJ1-5|TRBD1|-
TGTGCCAGCAGTTCCGGGACAGATAGCAATCAGCCCCAGCATTTT
CASSSGTDSNQPQHF
>TRBV28|TRBJ2-5|TRBD2|-
TGTGCCAGCAGTTTAGGCGGGAGAGTCGCTGAGACCCAGTACTTC
CASSLGGRVAETQYF
>TRBV19|TRBJ2-3|-|-
TGTGCCAGTATAGGGAGTATGGGCACAGATACGCAGTATTTT
CASIGSMGTDTQYF
>TRBV7-9|TRBJ2-3|-|-
TGTGCCAGCGGACAGCATTCGAGCACAGATACGCAGTATTTT
CASGQHSSTDTQYF
>TRBV7-9|TRBJ2-7|TRBD1|-
TGTGCCAGCAGCCTTGGGCGGGACAGGGGGCTTTCCTACGAGCAGTACTTC
CASSLGRDRGLSYEQYF